This T cell receptor beta chain was profiled in a study of a mutant IDH1 vaccine in newly diagnosed glioma. Study summary: In some groups vaccination began 4-6 weeks post-radiotherapy; others received it with temozolomide. Before enrollment, the patients had been treated with radiotherapy alone, temozolomide alone, or both together. Most of them had received both.

The time point is: week 35, safety follow-up. Vaccination comprised doses that each held 300 ug of mutant IDH1 20-mer peptide, plus topical imiquimod. Trimming cost V 1 base and J 2 bases; bases outside gene matches: 3. CDR3 length: 15 residues. Germline V gene sequence: CDR1 SGHTA, CDR2 FQGNSA. Remarks on this clone: Its specificity is unknown.

Sequenced by immunoSEQ multiplex PCR; TCRdb stores in-frame clones only, minus some. The profile shows roughly 40,000 clones, about 80% of them singletons. Sample: PBMCs, taken from a glioma patient whose treatment included an IDH1 peptide vaccine. The sequence derives from a woman between 50 and 59 years old with glioma. J is TRBJ2-5 and V is TRBV7-2, with 8 bases that match TRBD2. This CDR3 reads CASSLGGGGQETQYF. The CDR3 region has the DNA TGTGCCAGCAGCTTAGGAGGCGGGGGGCAAGAGACCCAGTACTTC.